A selection of T cell receptor beta chains follows, all from one sample in a study of post-analysis software for immune sequencing data. A single record per CDR3 protein comes from TCRdb applying MiXCR to the PCR reads. Found here are hundreds of thousands of distinct CDR3 sequences, around 64% of them singletons; the top ten hold approximately 10%. Sequencing used blood. These receptors all come from a girl aged 2-15 years with multiple sclerosis. CDR3s include the opening cysteine and the closing phenylalanine or tryptophan. A D gene is named only where the DNA matches it firmly. Only part of the rows carry a size: once, few, many, or a class if the clone is expanded.

D	J	V	size	DNA	CDR3
TRBD2	TRBJ2-3	TRBV20-1	-	TGCAGTGCTAGCCTTAGCGGGGGGGTTTCGGATACGCAGTATTTT	CSASLSGGVSDTQYF
TRBD2	TRBJ2-1	TRBV10-3	-	TGTGCCACCAGTGAAATGTCCGCTGCGGGGCGGGGGGACAATGAGCAGTTCTTC	CATSEMSAAGRGDNEQFF
TRBD2	TRBJ2-1	TRBV6-2/TRBV6-3	few	TGTGCCAGCAGGGGTCTAGCGGGAAACTACAATGAGCAGTTCTTC	CASRGLAGNYNEQFF
TRBD2	TRBJ2-3	TRBV12-3/TRBV12-4	few	TGTGCCAGCAGTTTTATTAGCGGGAGGTCAGATACGCAGTATTTT	CASSFISGRSDTQYF
-	TRBJ2-5	TRBV5-1	-	TGCGCCAGCAGCTTGGCTGCGGGACAGTTTCAAGAGACCCAGTACTTC	CASSLAAGQFQETQYF
TRBD2	TRBJ2-5	TRBV4-1	-	TGCGCCAGCAGCCAAGATCCGGCTAGCGGGAACCAAGAGACCCAGTACTTC	CASSQDPASGNQETQYF
-	TRBJ2-2	TRBV2	-	TGTGCCAGCAGCCTAGGACAGGGACTAGGAGGGGAGCTGTTTTTT	CASSLGQGLGGELFF
-	TRBJ1-2	TRBV7-2	-	TGTGCCAGCAGCCTGTCGGGAATAGGGGGCTACACCTTC	CASSLSGIGGYTF
-	TRBJ2-5	TRBV5-1	-	TGCGCCAGCAGCTTGACTACACAAGAGACCCAGTACTTC	CASSLTTQETQYF
-	TRBJ1-5	TRBV12-3/TRBV12-4	few	TGTGCCAGCAGTCCGGTGCGAGATAATCAGCCCCAGCATTTT	CASSPVRDNQPQHF